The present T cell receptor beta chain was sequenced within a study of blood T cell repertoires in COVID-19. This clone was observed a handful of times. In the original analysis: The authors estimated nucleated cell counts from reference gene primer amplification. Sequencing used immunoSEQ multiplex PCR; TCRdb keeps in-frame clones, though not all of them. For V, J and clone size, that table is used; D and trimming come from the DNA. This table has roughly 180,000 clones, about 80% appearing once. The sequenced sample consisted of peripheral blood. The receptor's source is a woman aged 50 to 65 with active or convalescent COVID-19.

CDR3 in amino acids: CASSTIDSSNYGYTF. The CDR3 bases are TGTGCCAGTAGTACTATCGACAGTTCTAACTATGGCTACACCTTC. This chain links TRBV19 with TRBJ1-2; the D gene is possibly TRBD1 (5 bases). V shed 4 bases and J shed 0 bases, with 12 bases lying between them. The CDR3 sequence is 15 residues long. Germline V gene sequence: CDR1 LNHDA, CDR2 SQIVND (reference sequence).